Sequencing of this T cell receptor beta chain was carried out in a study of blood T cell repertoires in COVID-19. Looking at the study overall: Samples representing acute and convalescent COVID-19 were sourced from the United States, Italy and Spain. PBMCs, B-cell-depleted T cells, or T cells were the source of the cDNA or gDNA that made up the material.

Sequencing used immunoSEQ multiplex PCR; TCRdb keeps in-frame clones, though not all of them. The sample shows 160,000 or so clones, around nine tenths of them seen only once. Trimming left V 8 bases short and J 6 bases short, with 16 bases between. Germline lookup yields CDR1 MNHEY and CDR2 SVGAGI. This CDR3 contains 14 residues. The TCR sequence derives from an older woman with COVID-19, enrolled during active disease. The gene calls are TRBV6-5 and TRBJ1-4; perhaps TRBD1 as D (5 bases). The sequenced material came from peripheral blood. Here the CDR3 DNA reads TGTGCCAGCGGTATAACAGGACCTTATGAAAAACTGTTTTTT. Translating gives CASGITGPYEKLFF.